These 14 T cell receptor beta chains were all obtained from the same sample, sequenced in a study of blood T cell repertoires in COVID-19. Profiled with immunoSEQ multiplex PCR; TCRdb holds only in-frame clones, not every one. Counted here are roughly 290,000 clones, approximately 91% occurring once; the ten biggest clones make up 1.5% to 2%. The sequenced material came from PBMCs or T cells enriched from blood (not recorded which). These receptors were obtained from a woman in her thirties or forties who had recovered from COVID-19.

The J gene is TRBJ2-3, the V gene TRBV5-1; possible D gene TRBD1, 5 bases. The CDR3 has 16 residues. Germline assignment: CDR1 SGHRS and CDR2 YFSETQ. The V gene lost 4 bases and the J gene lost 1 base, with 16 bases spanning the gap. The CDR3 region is CASSATRTWGTDTQYF. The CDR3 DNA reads TGCGCCAGCAGCGCTACGAGGACATGGGGCACAGATACGCAGTATTTT.

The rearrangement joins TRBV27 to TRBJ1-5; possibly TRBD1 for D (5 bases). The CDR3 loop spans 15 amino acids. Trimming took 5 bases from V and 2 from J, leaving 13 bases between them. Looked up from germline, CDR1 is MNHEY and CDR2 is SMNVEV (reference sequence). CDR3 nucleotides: TGTGCCAGCAGTCCCCCTGGCAGGGGCAATCAGCCCCAGCATTTT. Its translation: CASSPPGRGNQPQHF.

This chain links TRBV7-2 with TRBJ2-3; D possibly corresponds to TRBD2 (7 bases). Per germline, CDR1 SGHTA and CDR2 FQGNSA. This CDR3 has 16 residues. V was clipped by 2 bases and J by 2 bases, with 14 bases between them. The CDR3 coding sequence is TGTGCCAGCAGCTTACACGGGGGGCGGGTCACAGATACGCAGTATTTT. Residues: CASSLHGGRVTDTQYF.

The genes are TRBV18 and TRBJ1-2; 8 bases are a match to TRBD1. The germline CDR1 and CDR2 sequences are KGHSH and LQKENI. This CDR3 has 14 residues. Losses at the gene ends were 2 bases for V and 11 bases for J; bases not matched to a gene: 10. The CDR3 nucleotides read TGTGCCAGCTCACCAGGTCGGGACAGGACGGTGTACACCTTC. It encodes CASSPGRDRTVYTF.

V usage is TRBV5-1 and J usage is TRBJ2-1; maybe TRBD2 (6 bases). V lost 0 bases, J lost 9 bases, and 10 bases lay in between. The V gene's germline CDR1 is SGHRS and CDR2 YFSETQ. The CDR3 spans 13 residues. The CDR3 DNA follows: TGCGCCAGCAGCTTGGTGGAGGGCCGTGAGCAGTTCTTC. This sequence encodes CASSLVEGREQFF.

This chain's CDR3 is CASSKQGVTDGYTF. As DNA, the CDR3 is TGTGCCAGTAGCAAACAGGGTGTGACTGATGGCTACACCTTC. This chain uses TRBV19 with TRBJ1-2, with D tentatively TRBD1 (6 bases). With 6 bases removed from V and 6 bases from J, the gap between germline ends came to 17 bases. CDR3 length: 14 amino acids. Germline V gene sequence: CDR1 LNHDA, CDR2 SQIVND (reference sequence). Looking up the rest from reference TRBV19 and TRBJ1-2 gives the full variable domain: DGGITQSPKYLFRKEGQNVTLSCEQNLNHDAMYWYRQDPGQGLRLIYYSQIVNDFQKGDIAEGYSVSREKKESFPLTVTSAQKNPTAFYLCASSKQGVTDGYTFGSGTRLTVV.

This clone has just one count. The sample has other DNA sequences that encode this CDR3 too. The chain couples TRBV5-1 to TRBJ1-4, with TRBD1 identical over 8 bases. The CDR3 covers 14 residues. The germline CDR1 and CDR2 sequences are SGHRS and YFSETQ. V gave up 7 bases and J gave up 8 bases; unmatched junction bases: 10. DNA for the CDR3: TGCGCCAGCTCTCTGCAGGGGGCAGGAGAAAAACTGTTTTTT. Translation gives CASSLQGAGEKLFF.

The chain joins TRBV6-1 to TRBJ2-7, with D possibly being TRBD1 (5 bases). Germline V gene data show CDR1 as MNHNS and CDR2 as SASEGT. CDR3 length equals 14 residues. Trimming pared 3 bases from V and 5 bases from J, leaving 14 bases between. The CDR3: CASSDGQGPHEQYF. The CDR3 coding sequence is TGTGCCAGCAGTGATGGTCAGGGTCCCCACGAGCAGTACTTC.

The CDR3: CASSYHRTGGGEQFF. CDR3 DNA sequence: TGTGCCAGCAGTTATCACCGGACAGGGGGTGGTGAGCAGTTCTTC. J is TRBJ2-1 and V is TRBV6-2 or TRBV6-3; the match to TRBD1 covers 10 bases. With 3 bases clipped from V and 9 bases from J, the junction kept 8 bases outside the gene matches. CDR3 length: 15 residues. CDR1 MNHEY and CDR2 SVGEGT come from the germline V gene.

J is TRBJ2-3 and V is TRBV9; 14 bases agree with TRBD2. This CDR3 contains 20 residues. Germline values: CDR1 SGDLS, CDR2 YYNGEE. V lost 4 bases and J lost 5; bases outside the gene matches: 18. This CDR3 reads CASSPHSGRLAGGPEDTQYF. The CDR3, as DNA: TGTGCCAGCAGCCCCCACTCTGGAAGACTAGCGGGAGGGCCGGAAGATACGCAGTATTTT.

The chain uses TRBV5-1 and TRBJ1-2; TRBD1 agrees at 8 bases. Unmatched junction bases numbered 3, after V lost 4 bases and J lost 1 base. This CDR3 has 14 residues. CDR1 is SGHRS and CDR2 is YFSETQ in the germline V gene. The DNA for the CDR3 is TGCGCCAGCAGCCGTGGACAGGGTAACTATGGCTACACCTTC. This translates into CASSRGQGNYGYTF.

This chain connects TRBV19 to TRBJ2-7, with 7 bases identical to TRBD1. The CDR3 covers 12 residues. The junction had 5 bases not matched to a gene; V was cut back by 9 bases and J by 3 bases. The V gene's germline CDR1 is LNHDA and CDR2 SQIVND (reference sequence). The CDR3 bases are TGTGCCAGGGGACAGCACCACTACGAGCAGTACTTC. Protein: CARGQHHYEQYF.

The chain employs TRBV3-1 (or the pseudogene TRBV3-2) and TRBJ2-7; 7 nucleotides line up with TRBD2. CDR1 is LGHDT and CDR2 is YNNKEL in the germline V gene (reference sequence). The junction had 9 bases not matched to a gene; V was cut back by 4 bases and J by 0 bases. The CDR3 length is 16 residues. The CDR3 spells CASSRRAGRSSYEQYF. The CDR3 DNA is TGTGCCAGCAGCCGCCGTGCCGGGAGGAGCTCCTACGAGCAGTACTTC.

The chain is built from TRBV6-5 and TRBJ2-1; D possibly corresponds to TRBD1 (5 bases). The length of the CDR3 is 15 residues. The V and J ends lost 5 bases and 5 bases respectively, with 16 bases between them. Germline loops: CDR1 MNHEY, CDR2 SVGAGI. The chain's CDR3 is CASSPEGVGHNEQFF. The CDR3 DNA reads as TGTGCCAGCAGTCCCGAAGGGGTGGGTCACAATGAGCAGTTCTTC.